The 3 T cell receptor beta chains below all came from one sample that was sequenced in a study of cytomegalovirus exposure and HLA in healthy donors. The PCR ran on 60 Vbeta and 13 Jbeta primers. TCRdb keeps only in-frame clones here, not all; method: immunoSEQ multiplex PCR. Of tens of thousands of clones detected, 77% appear once; the ten largest clones hold 3.7%. Sequenced sample: PBMCs. These receptors were taken from a man aged 30-40 years in good health and CMV-seronegative.

Remarks on this clone: Relative to the germline gene, one junction end is altered; a read error may explain this. The CDR3 protein is CSSSTRAGASTDTQYF. For the CDR3, the DNA is TGTTCCAGCAGCACACGGGCGGGAGCCAGCACAGATACGCAGTATTTT. The genes are TRBV7-9 and TRBJ2-3; TRBD2 matches at 7 bases. CDR1 and CDR2 (germline): SEHNR, FQNEAQ (reference sequence). CDR3 length equals 16 residues.

The chain couples TRBV6-1 to TRBJ1-4; no firm D call. Germline CDR1 MNHNS, CDR2 SASEGT. The CDR3 contains 14 residues. V lost 8 bases, J lost 5 bases, and 15 bases lay in between. CDR3 residues: CASSQTTRNEKLFF. The CDR3, as DNA: TGTGCCAGCTCCCAGACGACTAGAAATGAAAAACTGTTTTTT.

The chain carries TRBV18 and TRBJ2-5, with a tentative D call TRBD2 (5 bases). The CDR3 covers 15 residues. Trimming pared 2 bases from V and 5 bases from J, leaving 15 bases between. Germline loops: CDR1 KGHSH, CDR2 LQKENI. The CDR3 loop reads CASSPSDPGWETQYF. CDR3 nucleotides: TGTGCCAGCTCACCATCGGATCCGGGGTGGGAGACCCAGTACTTC. The full variable domain, with the rest looked up from reference TRBV18 and TRBJ2-5, is NAGVMQNPRHLVRRRGQEARLRCSPMKGHSHVYWYRQLPEEGLKFMVYLQKENIIDESGMPKERFSAEFPKEGPSILRIQQVVRGDSAAYFCASSPSDPGWETQYFGPGTRLLVL.